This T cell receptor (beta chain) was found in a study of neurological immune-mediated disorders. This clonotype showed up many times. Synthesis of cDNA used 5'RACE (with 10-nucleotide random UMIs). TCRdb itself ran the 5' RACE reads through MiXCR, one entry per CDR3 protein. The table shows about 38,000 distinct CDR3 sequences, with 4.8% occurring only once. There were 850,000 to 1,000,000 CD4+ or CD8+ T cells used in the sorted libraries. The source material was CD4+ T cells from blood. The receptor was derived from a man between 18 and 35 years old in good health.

CDR3 in DNA: TGCAGTGCTAGAGATTCGCGACAGGGATACAATCAGCCCCAGCATTTT. Protein product: CSARDSRQGYNQPQHF. The V and J genes are TRBV20-1 and TRBJ1-5; 7 bases line up with TRBD1. J gave up 3 bases and V 0 bases, and 8 bases lay outside the gene matches. The CDR3 consists of 16 residues. Germline CDR1 DFQATT, CDR2 SNEGSKA (reference sequence).